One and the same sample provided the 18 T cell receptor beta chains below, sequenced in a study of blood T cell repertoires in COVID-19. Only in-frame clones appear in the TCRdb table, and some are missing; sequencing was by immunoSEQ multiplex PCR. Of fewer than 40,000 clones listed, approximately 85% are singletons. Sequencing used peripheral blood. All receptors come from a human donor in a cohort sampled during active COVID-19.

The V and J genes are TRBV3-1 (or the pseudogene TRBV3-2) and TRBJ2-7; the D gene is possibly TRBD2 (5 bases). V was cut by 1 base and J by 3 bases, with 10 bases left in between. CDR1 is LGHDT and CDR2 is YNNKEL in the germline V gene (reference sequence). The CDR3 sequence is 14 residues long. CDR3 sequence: CASSQVEGIYEQYF. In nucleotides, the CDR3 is TGTGCCAGCAGCCAAGTTGAGGGAATCTACGAGCAGTACTTC.

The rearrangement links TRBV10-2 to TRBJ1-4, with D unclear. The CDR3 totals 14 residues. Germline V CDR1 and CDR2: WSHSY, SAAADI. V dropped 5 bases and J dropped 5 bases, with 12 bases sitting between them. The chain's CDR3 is CASSPAGQNEKLFF. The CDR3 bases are TGCGCCAGCAGTCCCGCGGGTCAAAATGAAAAACTGTTTTTT.

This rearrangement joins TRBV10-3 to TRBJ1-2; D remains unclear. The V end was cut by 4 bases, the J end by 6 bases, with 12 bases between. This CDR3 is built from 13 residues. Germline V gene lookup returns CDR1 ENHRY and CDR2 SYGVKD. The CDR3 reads CAISARGWHGYTF. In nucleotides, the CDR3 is TGTGCCATCAGTGCTCGAGGGTGGCATGGCTACACCTTC.

CDR3 sequence (DNA): TGTGCCAGCAGCCAAGATGGGGGCGGGAGGGCCTACGAGCAGTACTTC. Amino acids: CASSQDGGGRAYEQYF. The chain couples TRBV4-2 to TRBJ2-7; 9 bases map to TRBD2. The J segment lost 2 bases and the V segment lost 0 bases, leaving 5 bases of the junction unmatched. The germline CDR1 and CDR2 sequences are LGHNA and YNFKEQ. This CDR3 spans 16 amino acids.

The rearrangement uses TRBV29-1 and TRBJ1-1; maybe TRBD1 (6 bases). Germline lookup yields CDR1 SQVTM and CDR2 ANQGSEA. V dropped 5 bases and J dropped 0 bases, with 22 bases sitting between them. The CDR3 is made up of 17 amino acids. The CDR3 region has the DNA TGCAGCGTTCAGCCCCAACGGGGACACTCCGTGAACACTGAAGCTTTCTTT. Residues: CSVQPQRGHSVNTEAFF.

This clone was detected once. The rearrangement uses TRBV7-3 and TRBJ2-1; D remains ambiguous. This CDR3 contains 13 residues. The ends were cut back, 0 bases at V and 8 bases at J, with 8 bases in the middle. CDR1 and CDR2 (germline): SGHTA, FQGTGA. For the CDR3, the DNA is TGTGCCAGCAGCTTAACGCGCCTGGATGAGCAGTTCTTC. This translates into CASSLTRLDEQFF.

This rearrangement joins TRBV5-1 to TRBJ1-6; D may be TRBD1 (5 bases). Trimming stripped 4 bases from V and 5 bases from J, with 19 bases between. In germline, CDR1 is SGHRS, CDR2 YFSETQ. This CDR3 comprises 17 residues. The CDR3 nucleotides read TGCGCCAGCAGCCGAGGGGACTCCCGCCGAGATAATTCACCCCTCCACTTT. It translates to CASSRGDSRRDNSPLHF.

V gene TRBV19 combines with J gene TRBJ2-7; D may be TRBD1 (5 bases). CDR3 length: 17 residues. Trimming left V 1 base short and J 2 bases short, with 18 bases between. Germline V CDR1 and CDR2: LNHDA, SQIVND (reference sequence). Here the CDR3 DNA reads TGTGCCAGTAGTATAGTCTTCAGTGGGCAGGGTCCCTACGAGCAGTACTTC. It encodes CASSIVFSGQGPYEQYF.

The CDR3 loop is CASRRTYFLDEQYF. The CDR3 DNA reads as TGTGCCAGTCGTCGGACTTATTTCCTAGACGAGCAGTACTTC. This chain joins TRBV2 and TRBJ2-7; D is perhaps TRBD2 (5 bases). The CDR3 is 14 residues long. Germline CDR1 and CDR2: SNHLY and FYNNEI. V was trimmed by 9 bases and J by 5 bases, leaving 20 bases between them.

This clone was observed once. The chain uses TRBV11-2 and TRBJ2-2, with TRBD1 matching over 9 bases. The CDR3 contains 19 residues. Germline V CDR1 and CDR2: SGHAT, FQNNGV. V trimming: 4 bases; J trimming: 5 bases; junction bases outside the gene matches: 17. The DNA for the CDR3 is TGTGCCAGCAGCTGGGGACAGGGTTTGATAGCGGGCTTAACCGGGGAGCTGTTTTTT. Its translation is CASSWGQGLIAGLTGELFF.

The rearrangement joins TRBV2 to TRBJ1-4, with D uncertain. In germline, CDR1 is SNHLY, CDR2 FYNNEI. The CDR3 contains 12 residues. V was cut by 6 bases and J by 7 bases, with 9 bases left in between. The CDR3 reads CASRWESEKLFF. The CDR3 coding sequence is TGTGCCAGCAGATGGGAGAGTGAAAAACTGTTTTTT.

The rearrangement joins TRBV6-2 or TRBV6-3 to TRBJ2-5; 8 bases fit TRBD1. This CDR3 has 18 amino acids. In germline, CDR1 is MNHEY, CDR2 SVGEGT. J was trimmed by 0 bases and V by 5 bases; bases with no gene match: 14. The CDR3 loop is CASSRGTGGTLYQETQYF. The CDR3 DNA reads TGTGCCAGCAGTAGAGGGACAGGTGGCACCTTGTACCAAGAGACCCAGTACTTC.

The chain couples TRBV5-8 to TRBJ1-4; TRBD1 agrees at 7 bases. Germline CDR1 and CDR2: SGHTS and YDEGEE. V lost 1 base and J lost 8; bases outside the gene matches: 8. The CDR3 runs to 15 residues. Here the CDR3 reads CASSLLTGPGEKLFF. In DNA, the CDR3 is TGTGCCAGCAGCTTGTTGACAGGGCCTGGAGAAAAACTGTTTTTT.

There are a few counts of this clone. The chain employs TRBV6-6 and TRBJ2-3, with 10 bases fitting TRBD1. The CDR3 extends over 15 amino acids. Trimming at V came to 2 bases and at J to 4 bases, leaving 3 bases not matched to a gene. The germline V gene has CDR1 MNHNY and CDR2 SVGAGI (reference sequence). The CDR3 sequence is CASSYGTGDADTQYF. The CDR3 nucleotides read TGTGCCAGCAGTTACGGGACAGGGGATGCAGATACGCAGTATTTT.

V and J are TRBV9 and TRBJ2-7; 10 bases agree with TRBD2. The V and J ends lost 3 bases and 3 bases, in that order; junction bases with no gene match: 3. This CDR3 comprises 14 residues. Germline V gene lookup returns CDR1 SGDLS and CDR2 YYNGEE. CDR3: CASSASSGGYEQYF. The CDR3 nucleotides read TGTGCCAGCAGCGCTTCTAGCGGGGGCTACGAGCAGTACTTC.

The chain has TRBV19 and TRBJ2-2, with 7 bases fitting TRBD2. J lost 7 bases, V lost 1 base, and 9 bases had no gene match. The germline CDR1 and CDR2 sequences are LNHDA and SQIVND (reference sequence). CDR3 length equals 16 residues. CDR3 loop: CASSIVGGSGGGELFF. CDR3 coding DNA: TGTGCCAGTAGTATAGTGGGCGGGAGCGGTGGCGGGGAGCTGTTTTTT.

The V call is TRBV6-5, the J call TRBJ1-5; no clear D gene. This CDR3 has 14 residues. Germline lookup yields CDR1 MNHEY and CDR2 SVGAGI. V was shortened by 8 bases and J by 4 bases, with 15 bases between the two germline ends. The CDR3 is CASGQSRNNQPQHF. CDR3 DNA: TGTGCCAGCGGGCAAAGTCGTAATAATCAGCCCCAGCATTTT.

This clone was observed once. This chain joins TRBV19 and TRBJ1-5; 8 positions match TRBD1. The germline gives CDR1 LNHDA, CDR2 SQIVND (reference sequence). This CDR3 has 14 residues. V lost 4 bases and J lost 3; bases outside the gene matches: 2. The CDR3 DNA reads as TGTGCCAGTAGTACGACAGGGGCCAATCAGCCCCAGCATTTT. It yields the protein CASSTTGANQPQHF.